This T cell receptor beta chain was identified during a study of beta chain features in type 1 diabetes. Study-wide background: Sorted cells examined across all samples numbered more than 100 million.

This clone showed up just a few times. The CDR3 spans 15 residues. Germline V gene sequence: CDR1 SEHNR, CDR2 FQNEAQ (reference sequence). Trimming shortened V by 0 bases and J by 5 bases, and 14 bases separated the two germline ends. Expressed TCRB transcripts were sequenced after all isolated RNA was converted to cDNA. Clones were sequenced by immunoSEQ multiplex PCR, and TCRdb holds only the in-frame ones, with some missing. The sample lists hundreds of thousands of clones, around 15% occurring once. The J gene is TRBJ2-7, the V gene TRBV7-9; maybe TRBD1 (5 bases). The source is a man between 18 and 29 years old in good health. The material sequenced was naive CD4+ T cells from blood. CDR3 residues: CASSLAPDSKHEQYF. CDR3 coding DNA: TGTGCCAGCAGCTTAGCGCCCGACAGCAAACACGAGCAGTACTTC.